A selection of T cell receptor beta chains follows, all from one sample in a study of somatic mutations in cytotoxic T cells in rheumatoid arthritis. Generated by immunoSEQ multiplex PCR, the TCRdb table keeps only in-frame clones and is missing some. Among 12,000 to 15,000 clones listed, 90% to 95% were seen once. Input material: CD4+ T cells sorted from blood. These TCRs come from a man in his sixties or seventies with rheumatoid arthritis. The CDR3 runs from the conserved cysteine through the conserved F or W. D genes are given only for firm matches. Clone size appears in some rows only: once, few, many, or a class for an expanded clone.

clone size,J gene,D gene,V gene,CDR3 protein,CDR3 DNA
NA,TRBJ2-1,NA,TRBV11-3,CASSLRSYNEQFF,TGTGCCAGCAGCTTGCGGTCGTACAATGAGCAGTTCTTC
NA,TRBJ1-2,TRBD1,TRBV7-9,CASSLDPPTGGYGYTF,TGTGCCAGCAGCTTAGATCCGCCGACAGGGGGCTATGGCTACACCTTC
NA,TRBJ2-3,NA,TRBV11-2,CASTPRRALGTDTQYF,TGTGCCAGCACCCCCCGACGGGCACTAGGGACAGATACGCAGTATTTT
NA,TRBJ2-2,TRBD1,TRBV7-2,CASNRGGRDTGELFF,TGTGCCAGCAACAGAGGGGGCAGAGACACCGGGGAGCTGTTTTTT
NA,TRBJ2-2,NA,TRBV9,CASSLQGNTGELFF,TGTGCCAGCAGCTTACAGGGGAACACCGGGGAGCTGTTTTTT
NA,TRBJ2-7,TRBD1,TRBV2,CASSNRQGQGYF,TGTGCCAGCAGTAATCGACAGGGCCAAGGGTACTTC
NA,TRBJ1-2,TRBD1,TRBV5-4,CASSFGQGNYGYTF,TGTGCCAGCAGCTTCGGACAGGGGAACTATGGCTACACCTTC
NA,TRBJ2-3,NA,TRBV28,CASSSARDTQYF,TGTGCCAGCAGTTCTGCGCGGGATACGCAGTATTTT
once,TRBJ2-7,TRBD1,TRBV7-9,CASNYRTGNEQYF,TGTGCCAGCAACTACCGGACAGGGAACGAGCAGTACTTC
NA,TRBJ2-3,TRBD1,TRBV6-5,CASSDRDPTDTQYF,TGTGCCAGCAGTGACAGGGACCCAACAGATACGCAGTATTTT
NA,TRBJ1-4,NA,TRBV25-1,CASSRQGPNEKLFF,TGTGCCAGCTCAAGGCAGGGGCCTAATGAAAAACTGTTTTTT
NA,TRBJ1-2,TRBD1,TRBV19,CASSSGTASFDGYTF,TGTGCCAGTAGTTCCGGGACAGCGTCCTTTGACGGCTACACCTTC
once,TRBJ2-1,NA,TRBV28,CASETGTPSYNEQFF,TGTGCCAGCGAGACCGGGACACCGTCCTACAATGAGCAGTTCTTC
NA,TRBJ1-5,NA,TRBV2,CASSVENYQPQHF,TGTGCCAGCAGTGTTGAGAACTATCAGCCCCAGCATTTT
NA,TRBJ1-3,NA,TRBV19,CASSLGRRGQNSGNTIYF,TGTGCCAGTAGTTTAGGTCGGAGGGGCCAGAACTCTGGAAACACCATATATTTT
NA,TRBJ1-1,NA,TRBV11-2,CASGEGVNTEAFF,TGTGCCAGCGGGGAGGGGGTGAACACTGAAGCTTTCTTT
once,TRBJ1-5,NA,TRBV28,CASSLLQINQPQHF,TGTGCCAGCAGTTTATTACAGATCAATCAGCCCCAGCATTTT
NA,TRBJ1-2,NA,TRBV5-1,CASSLAGWQGLNGYTF,TGCGCCAGCAGCTTGGCCGGGTGGCAGGGTTTGAATGGCTACACCTTC
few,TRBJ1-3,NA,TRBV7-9,CASSLAGAAGNTIYF,TGTGCCAGCAGCTTAGCAGGGGCTGCGGGAAACACCATATATTTT
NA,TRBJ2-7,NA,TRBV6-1,CASSEGQVNEQYF,TGTGCCAGCAGTGAAGGGCAGGTCAACGAGCAGTACTTC
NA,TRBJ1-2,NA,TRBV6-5,CASSPVGVGGYGYTF,TGTGCCAGCAGTCCCGTCGGGGTGGGAGGCTATGGCTACACCTTC
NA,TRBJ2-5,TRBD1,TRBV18,CASSATGSGETQYF,TGTGCCAGCTCAGCGACAGGGTCGGGAGAGACCCAGTACTTC
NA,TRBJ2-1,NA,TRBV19,CASSIDRGLLSSYNEQFF,TGTGCCAGTAGTATAGATCGGGGACTCTTGAGCTCCTACAATGAGCAGTTCTTC
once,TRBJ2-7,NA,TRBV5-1,CASSFDSPRRGYEQYF,TGCGCCAGCAGCTTTGACTCGCCCCGGAGGGGTTACGAGCAGTACTTC
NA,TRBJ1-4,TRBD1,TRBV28,CASRVTGPLNEKLFF,TGTGCCAGCAGGGTGACAGGGCCCCTTAATGAAAAACTGTTTTTT
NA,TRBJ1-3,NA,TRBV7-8,CASSLEPGVVGNTIYF,TGTGCCAGCAGCTTAGAACCGGGAGTGGTCGGAAACACCATATATTTT
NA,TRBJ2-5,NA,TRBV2,CASSQAPRETQYF,TGTGCCAGCAGTCAGGCCCCGAGAGAGACCCAGTACTTC
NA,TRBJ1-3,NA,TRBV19,CASSIDADSSGNTIYF,TGTGCCAGTAGTATAGATGCGGACAGTTCTGGAAACACCATATATTTT
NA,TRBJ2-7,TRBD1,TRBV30,CAWSTGTGGYEQYF,TGTGCCTGGAGCACCGGGACAGGAGGATACGAGCAGTACTTC
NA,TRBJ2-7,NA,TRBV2,CASNQLGPSYEQYF,TGTGCCAGCAATCAGTTGGGGCCCTCCTACGAGCAGTACTTC
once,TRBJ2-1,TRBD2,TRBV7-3,CASSPRTSGSEQFF,TGTGCCAGCAGCCCCCGGACTAGCGGGTCTGAGCAGTTCTTC
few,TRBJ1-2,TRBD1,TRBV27,CASMLRQGYGYTF,TGTGCCAGCATGCTGCGACAGGGCTATGGCTACACCTTC
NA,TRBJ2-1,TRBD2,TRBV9,CASSVTAGGNNEQFF,TGTGCCAGCAGCGTAACCGCGGGGGGGAACAATGAGCAGTTCTTC
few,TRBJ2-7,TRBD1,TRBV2,CASRGQFYEQYF,TGTGCCAGCAGGGGACAGTTCTACGAGCAGTACTTC
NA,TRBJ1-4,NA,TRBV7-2,CASSTAGGEEKLFF,TGTGCCAGCAGTACAGCAGGAGGCGAAGAAAAACTGTTTTTT
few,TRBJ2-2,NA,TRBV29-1,CSVARWAGELFF,TGCAGCGTTGCCAGGTGGGCCGGGGAGCTGTTTTTT
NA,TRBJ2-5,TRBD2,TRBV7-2,CASSSLAAGQETQYF,TGTGCCAGCAGCTCTCTAGCGGCTGGGCAAGAGACCCAGTACTTC
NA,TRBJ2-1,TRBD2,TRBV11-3,CASSPGTSGASSYNEQFF,TGTGCCAGCAGCCCCGGGACTAGCGGGGCAAGCTCCTACAATGAGCAGTTCTTC
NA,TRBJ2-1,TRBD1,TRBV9,CASSVVVTGAKGRGDNEQFF,TGTGCCAGCAGCGTAGTTGTGACAGGGGCAAAAGGTAGGGGGGACAATGAGCAGTTCTTC
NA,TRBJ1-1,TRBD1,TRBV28,CASSSGGGSTEAFF,TGTGCCAGCAGTTCAGGGGGCGGGAGCACTGAAGCTTTCTTT
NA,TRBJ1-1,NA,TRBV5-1,CASREGELNTEAFF,TGCGCCAGCAGAGAGGGCGAATTGAACACTGAAGCTTTCTTT
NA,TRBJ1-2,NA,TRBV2,CASSEVQGINGYTF,TGTGCCAGCAGTGAGGTACAGGGAATCAATGGCTACACCTTC
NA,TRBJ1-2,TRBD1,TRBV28,CASSRDRVNYGYTF,TGTGCCAGCAGCCGGGACAGGGTGAACTATGGCTACACCTTC
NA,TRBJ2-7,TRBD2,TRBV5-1,CASSQLADSYEQYF,TGCGCCAGCAGCCAACTAGCGGACTCCTACGAGCAGTACTTC
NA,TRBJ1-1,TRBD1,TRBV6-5,CASSWTGGRNTEAFF,TGTGCCAGCAGCTGGACAGGGGGCCGGAACACTGAAGCTTTCTTT
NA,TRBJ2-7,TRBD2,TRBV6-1,CASSELLAGVREQYF,TGTGCCAGCAGTGAACTACTAGCGGGAGTACGAGAGCAGTACTTC
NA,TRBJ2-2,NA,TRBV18,CASSREAGELFF,TGTGCCAGCTCAAGGGAGGCCGGGGAGCTGTTTTTT
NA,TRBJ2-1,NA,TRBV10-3,CAISGSVGARNEQFF,TGTGCCATCAGTGGGAGCGTTGGGGCTCGGAATGAGCAGTTCTTC
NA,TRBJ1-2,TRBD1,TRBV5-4,CASSLAAGGAFGYTF,TGTGCCAGCAGCTTGGCCGCAGGGGGCGCATTTGGCTACACCTTC
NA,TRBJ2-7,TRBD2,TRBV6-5,CASRRAGRIYEQYF,TGTGCCTCCCGGCGGGCCGGGAGGATTTACGAGCAGTACTTC
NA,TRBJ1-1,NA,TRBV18,CASSPNGGRTEAFF,TGTGCCAGCTCACCTAACGGGGGAAGGACTGAAGCTTTCTTT
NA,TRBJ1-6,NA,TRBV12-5,CASGWGREAPLHF,TGTGCTAGTGGTTGGGGCCGGGAGGCACCCCTCCACTTT
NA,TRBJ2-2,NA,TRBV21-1,CAIYPGGRTGELFF,TGTGCCATCTACCCGGGGGGGCGAACCGGGGAGCTGTTTTTT
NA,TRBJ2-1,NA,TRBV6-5,CASSYSKRTYNEQFF,TGTGCCAGCAGTTACTCAAAGCGGACCTACAATGAGCAGTTCTTC
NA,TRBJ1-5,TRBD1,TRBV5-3,CARSLGQGAIYQPQHF,TGTGCCAGAAGCCTGGGACAGGGGGCAATTTATCAGCCCCAGCATTTT